This T cell receptor beta chain was documented in a study of blood T cell repertoires in COVID-19. Study overall: Samples taken during acute and convalescent COVID-19 were collected in the United States, Italy and Spain. The analysed material was cDNA or gDNA that came from T cells, B-cell-depleted T cells, or PBMCs.

The germline gives CDR1 SGHNT, CDR2 YYREEE (reference sequence). The CDR3 is made up of 13 amino acids. Trimming stripped 4 bases from V and 9 bases from J, with 14 bases between. In the authors' workflow: Amplifying reference gene primers gave estimates of nucleated cell counts. TCRdb keeps only in-frame clones here, not all; method: immunoSEQ multiplex PCR. D and trimming were read from the DNA, whereas the V and J calls and clone size are those reported in that table. The repertoire holds 150,000 to 200,000 clones, with approximately 86% as singletons. This TCR was sampled from a woman of 80 years or more in a cohort sampled during active or convalescent COVID-19. The rearrangement joins TRBV5-4 to TRBJ2-1, with D unclear. The sample consisted of peripheral blood. The CDR3 sequence: CASSVVEVGEQFF. The CDR3 nucleotides read TGTGCCAGCAGCGTAGTAGAGGTCGGTGAGCAGTTCTTC.